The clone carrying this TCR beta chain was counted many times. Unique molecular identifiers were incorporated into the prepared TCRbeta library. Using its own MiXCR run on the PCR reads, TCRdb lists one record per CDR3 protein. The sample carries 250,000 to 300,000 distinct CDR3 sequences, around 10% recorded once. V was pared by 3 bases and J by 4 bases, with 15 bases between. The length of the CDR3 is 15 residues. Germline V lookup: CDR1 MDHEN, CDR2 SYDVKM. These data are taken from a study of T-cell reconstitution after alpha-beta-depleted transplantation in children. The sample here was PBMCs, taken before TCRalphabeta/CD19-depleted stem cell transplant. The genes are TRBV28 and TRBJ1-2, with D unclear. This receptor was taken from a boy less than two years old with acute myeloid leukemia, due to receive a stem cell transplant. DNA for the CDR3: TGTGCCAGCAGTTTTAATCCGGTCGCCTCCTATGGCTACACCTTC. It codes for CASSFNPVASYGYTF.